The clone carrying this T cell receptor beta chain was picked up a small number of times. No antigen is known for it. This specimen belongs to a study of cytomegalovirus exposure and HLA in healthy donors. Study results and limitations: Earlier analysis looked at TCR beta V segments, and most were productive about 87% or about 30% of the time.

The PCR used 60 Vbeta and 13 Jbeta primers. Produced via immunoSEQ multiplex PCR; TCRdb's table is partial and in-frame only. The table includes about 170,000 clones, 79% detected once. The sample comprised PBMCs. This clonotype was sampled from a woman aged 45-65 years in good health and CMV-seronegative.

The DNA of the CDR3 is TGTGCCAGCAGCGTAGCGGAAGGGCTAGCGGGATGGAACGAGCAGTACTTC. Its translation is CASSVAEGLAGWNEQYF. The rearrangement joins TRBV9 to TRBJ2-7, with TRBD2 identical over 9 bases. The germline V gene has CDR1 SGDLS and CDR2 YYNGEE. This CDR3 is 17 amino acids long. After removal of 0 bases from V and 5 bases from J, the junction contained 12 bases not matched to a gene.